This T cell receptor beta chain originates from a study of glioma-infiltrating T cells. The study, taken as a whole, reports: CDR3 overlap between tissue and blood was very small. Tissue-blood divergence was below expectation in non-neoplastic patients, above in gliomas.

TCR alpha and beta CDR3 regions were amplified from RNA using iRepertoire nested multiplex PCR. MiXCR, run by TCRdb on the multiplex PCR reads, gives a single entry per CDR3 protein. The sample holds about 94,000 distinct CDR3 sequences, 20% to 25% seen once. Germline CDR1 DFQATT, CDR2 SNEGSKA (reference sequence). V dropped 6 bases and J dropped 8 bases, with 11 bases sitting between them. The CDR3 consists of 11 residues. With regard to this clonotype: What it binds is unknown.

Sequencing used glioma tissue, nonneoplastic brain tissue, or PBMCs (not recorded which). The sequence came from a human donor with low-grade glioma or glioblastoma, undergoing nonglioma brain surgery, or in good health (not recorded which). The chain is built from TRBV20-1 and TRBJ2-1; D is perhaps TRBD1 (6 bases). In DNA form, the CDR3 reads TGCAGTGCCCTACAGGGCTATGAGCAGTTCTTC. This gives the protein CSALQGYEQFF.